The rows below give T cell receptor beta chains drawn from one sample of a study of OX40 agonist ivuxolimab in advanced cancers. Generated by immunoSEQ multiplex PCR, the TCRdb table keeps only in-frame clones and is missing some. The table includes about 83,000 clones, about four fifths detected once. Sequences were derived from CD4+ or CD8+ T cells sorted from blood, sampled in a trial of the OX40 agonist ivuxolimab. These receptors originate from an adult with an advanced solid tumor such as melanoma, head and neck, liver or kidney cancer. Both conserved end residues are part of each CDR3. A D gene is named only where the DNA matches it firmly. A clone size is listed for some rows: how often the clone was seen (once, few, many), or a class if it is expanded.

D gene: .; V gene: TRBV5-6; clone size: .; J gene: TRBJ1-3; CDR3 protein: CASSLGPNSGNTIYF; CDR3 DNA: TGTGCCAGCAGCTTGGGACCCAACTCTGGAAACACCATATATTTT
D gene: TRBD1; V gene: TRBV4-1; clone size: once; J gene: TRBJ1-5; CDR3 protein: CASSQEGGGQGKQPQHF; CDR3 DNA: TGCGCCAGCAGCCAAGAGGGCGGGGGACAGGGGAAGCAGCCCCAGCATTTT
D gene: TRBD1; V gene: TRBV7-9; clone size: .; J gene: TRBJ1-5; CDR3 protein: CASSEGTGINQPQHF; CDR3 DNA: TGTGCCAGCAGCGAAGGGACAGGGATCAATCAGCCCCAGCATTTT
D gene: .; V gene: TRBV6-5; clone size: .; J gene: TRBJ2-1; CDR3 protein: CASSYTSGYNEQFF; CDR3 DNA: TGTGCCAGCAGTTACACTAGTGGTTACAATGAGCAGTTCTTC
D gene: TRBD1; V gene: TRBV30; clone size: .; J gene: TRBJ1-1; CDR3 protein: CAWKGTGSAEAFF; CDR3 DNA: TGTGCCTGGAAAGGGACAGGGAGCGCTGAAGCTTTCTTT
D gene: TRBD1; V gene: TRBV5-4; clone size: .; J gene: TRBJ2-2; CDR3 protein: CASSLETGVNTGELFF; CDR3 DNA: TGTGCCAGCAGCCTAGAGACAGGGGTGAACACCGGGGAGCTGTTTTTT
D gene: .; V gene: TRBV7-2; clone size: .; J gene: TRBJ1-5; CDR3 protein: CASARDNQPQHF; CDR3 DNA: TGTGCCAGCGCCAGGGACAATCAGCCCCAGCATTTT
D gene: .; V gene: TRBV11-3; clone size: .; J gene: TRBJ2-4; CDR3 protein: CASSLALAKNIQYF; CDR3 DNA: TGTGCCAGCAGCTTAGCGCTAGCCAAAAACATTCAGTACTTC
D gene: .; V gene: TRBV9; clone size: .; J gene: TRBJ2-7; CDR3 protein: CASSVEGPNTEQYF; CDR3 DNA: TGTGCCAGCAGCGTAGAGGGACCAAACACCGAGCAGTACTTC
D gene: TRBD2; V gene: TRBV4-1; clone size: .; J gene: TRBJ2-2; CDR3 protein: CASSQRGTGGADTGELFF; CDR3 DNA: TGCGCCAGCAGCCAACGGGGTACCGGGGGGGCTGATACCGGGGAGCTGTTTTTT
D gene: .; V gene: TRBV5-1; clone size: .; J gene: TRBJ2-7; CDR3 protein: CASGDNSYEQYF; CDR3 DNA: TGCGCCAGCGGGGACAACTCCTACGAGCAGTACTTC
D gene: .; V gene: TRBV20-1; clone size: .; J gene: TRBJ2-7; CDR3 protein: CSVQAFYEQYF; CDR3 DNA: TGCAGTGTTCAGGCTTTCTACGAGCAGTACTTC
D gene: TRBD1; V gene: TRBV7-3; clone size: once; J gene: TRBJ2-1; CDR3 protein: CASSSTGNEQFF; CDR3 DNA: TGTGCCAGCAGCTCGACAGGGAATGAGCAGTTCTTC
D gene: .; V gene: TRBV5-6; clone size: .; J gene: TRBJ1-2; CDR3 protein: CASSLLKSSNYGYTF; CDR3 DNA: TGTGCCAGCAGCTTATTGAAGAGCTCTAACTATGGCTACACCTTC
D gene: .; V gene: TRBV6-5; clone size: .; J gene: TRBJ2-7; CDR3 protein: CASRGSGFYEQYF; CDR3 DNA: TGTGCCAGCAGGGGCTCAGGGTTCTACGAGCAGTACTTC